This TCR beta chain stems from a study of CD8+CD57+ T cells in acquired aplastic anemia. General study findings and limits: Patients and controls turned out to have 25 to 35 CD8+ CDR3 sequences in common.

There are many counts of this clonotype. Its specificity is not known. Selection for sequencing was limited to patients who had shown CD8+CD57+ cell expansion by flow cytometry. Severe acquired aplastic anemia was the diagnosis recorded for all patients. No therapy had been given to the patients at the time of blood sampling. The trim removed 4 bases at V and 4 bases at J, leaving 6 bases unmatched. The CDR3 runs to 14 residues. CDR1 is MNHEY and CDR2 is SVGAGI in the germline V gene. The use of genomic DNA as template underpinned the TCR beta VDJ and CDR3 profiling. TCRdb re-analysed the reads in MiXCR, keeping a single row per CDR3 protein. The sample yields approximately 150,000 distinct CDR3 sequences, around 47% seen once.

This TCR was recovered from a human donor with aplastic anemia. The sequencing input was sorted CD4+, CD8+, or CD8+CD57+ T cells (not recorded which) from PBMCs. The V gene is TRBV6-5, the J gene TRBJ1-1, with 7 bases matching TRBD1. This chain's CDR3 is CASSLTGSATEAFF. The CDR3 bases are TGTGCCAGCAGTTTGACAGGGAGTGCCACTGAAGCTTTCTTT.